A selection of T cell receptor beta chains follows, all from one sample in a study of T cells in narcolepsy. TCRdb's table, derived via immunoSEQ multiplex PCR, lists solely in-frame clones and lacks some. The sample lists 34,000 or so clones, roughly 80% seen once, with 3.8% in the top ten. The sample taken for sequencing was memory (CD45RA-) CD4+ T cells from blood. The receptor set was obtained from a human donor in good health. CDR3s include the opening cysteine and the closing phenylalanine or tryptophan. The D gene is left open where the match is weak. The listing skips clone size in some rows; elsewhere it reads once, few, many or a size class.

>.|TRBJ2-7|few|TRBV6-5
TGTGCCGGACATGGATCCTACGAGCAGTACTTC
CAGHGSYEQYF
>.|TRBJ2-7|.|TRBV9
TGTGCCAGCAGCGTAGACGGCCTCTCCTACGAGCAGTACTTC
CASSVDGLSYEQYF
>.|TRBJ1-3|few|TRBV5-8
TGTGCCAGCAGCTTGGGACAGACCATCTCTGGAAACACCATATATTTT
CASSLGQTISGNTIYF
>TRBD2|TRBJ2-7|.|TRBV6-5
TGTGCCAGCAGGACTAGCGGGAGAGTCGAGCAGTACTTC
CASRTSGRVEQYF
>.|TRBJ1-2|few|TRBV15
TGTGCCACCAGCGGCCGGGACGGCTATGGCTACACCTTC
CATSGRDGYGYTF
>.|TRBJ1-3|.|TRBV7-9
TGTGCCAGCAGCCCCGGAGGGACATTCTCTGGAAACACCATATATTTT
CASSPGGTFSGNTIYF
>.|TRBJ2-4|once|TRBV28
TGTGCCAGCAGTTTAATTATCCGAAACATTCAGTACTTC
CASSLIIRNIQYF
>.|TRBJ2-5|.|TRBV7-3
TGTGCCAGCAGCCCAGGCGCCGTCGAGACCCAGTACTTC
CASSPGAVETQYF
>.|TRBJ2-7|.|TRBV5-1
TGCGCCAGCAGCTTGATTCGACCCTACGAGCAGTACTTC
CASSLIRPYEQYF
>TRBD2|TRBJ2-7|.|TRBV4-1
TGCGCCAGCAGCCTCGGGACTAGCGGGAGATTTTACGAGCAGTACTTC
CASSLGTSGRFYEQYF
>TRBD1|TRBJ1-2|.|TRBV6-5
TGTGCCAGCAGCCCCAGGACAGGGGGCTTCTATGGCTACACCTTC
CASSPRTGGFYGYTF
>TRBD1|TRBJ1-5|.|TRBV6-5
TGTGCCAGCAAACCCAGGGGGGTCAATCAGCCCCAGCATTTT
CASKPRGVNQPQHF
>.|TRBJ1-2|.|TRBV19
TGTGCCAGTACCCCCGACAGTTTCTATGGCTACACCTTC
CASTPDSFYGYTF
>.|TRBJ1-2|.|TRBV2
TGTGCCAGCAGACTAAGTGGGGGGTCGGAGGGCTACACCTTC
CASRLSGGSEGYTF
>.|TRBJ1-5|few|TRBV19
TGTGCCAGTAGTATATCGGGGAATCAGCCCCAGCATTTT
CASSISGNQPQHF
>.|TRBJ1-1|.|TRBV19
TGTGCCAGTAGTCCCATAATGGGACAACGGAACACTGAAGCTTTCTTT
CASSPIMGQRNTEAFF
>.|TRBJ2-7|.|TRBV5-5
TGTGCCAGCAGCTTGGGTGCCGGGGCGATAACCTACGAGCAGTACTTC
CASSLGAGAITYEQYF
>TRBD1|TRBJ2-7|.|TRBV11-3
TGTGCCAGCAGCTCTTCCGGGACAGGGGACTACGAGCAGTACTTC
CASSSSGTGDYEQYF
>.|TRBJ1-5|.|TRBV11-2
TGTGCCAGCAGCTCCTTGGGTATAGGGGTAAGCAATCAGCCCCAGCATTTT
CASSSLGIGVSNQPQHF
>.|TRBJ2-1|.|TRBV14
TGTGCCAGCAGCCAAGGGACGACAGGTCTCGTCAGGGATGAGCAGTTCTTC
CASSQGTTGLVRDEQFF
>.|TRBJ2-7|.|TRBV11-2
TGTGCCAGCAGCTCAGGCAGGAGGGCTACTTACGAGCAGTACTTC
CASSSGRRATYEQYF
>TRBD1|TRBJ2-1|.|TRBV12-5
TGTGCTAGTGGTCCGCGGACAGGAGACAATGAGCAGTTCTTC
CASGPRTGDNEQFF
>.|TRBJ1-1|.|TRBV6-1
TGTGCCAGCAGGACTAAGAGGGGGACTGAAGCTTTCTTT
CASRTKRGTEAFF
>.|TRBJ2-7|.|TRBV9
TGTGCCAGCAGCCCCCACGAGGGTAACTACGAGCAGTACTTC
CASSPHEGNYEQYF
>.|TRBJ1-1|.|TRBV5-1
TGCGCCAGCAGCTTGGTGGCTGGGGCTTTCTTT
CASSLVAGAFF
>.|TRBJ1-4|.|TRBV28
TGTGCCAGCAGTTTAAACAGCCATTCCGCTAATGAAAAACTGTTTTTT
CASSLNSHSANEKLFF
>.|TRBJ2-2|.|TRBV11-2
TGTGCCAGCAGCTTAGCGGGGGCAGCCGGGGAGCTGTTTTTT
CASSLAGAAGELFF
>.|TRBJ1-2|.|TRBV19
TGTGCCAGTAGTATGAATTCGGGGGCTGGCTACACCTTC
CASSMNSGAGYTF
>.|TRBJ2-3|.|TRBV5-1
TGCGCCAGCAGCTTGAGGAGACGGAGCACAGATACGCAGTATTTT
CASSLRRRSTDTQYF
>.|TRBJ1-1|.|TRBV27
TGTGCCAGCAGCACACGGTCAGCGGGGGTCAGAACTGAAGCTTTCTTT
CASSTRSAGVRTEAFF
>TRBD1|TRBJ1-4|.|TRBV6-1
TGTGCCAGCAGTGGGGGACAGAGAACTAATGAAAAACTGTTTTTT
CASSGGQRTNEKLFF
>.|TRBJ1-1|few|TRBV5-8
TGTGCCAGCAGCCCGGACATCGCCTACACTGAAGCTTTCTTT
CASSPDIAYTEAFF
>.|TRBJ2-7|.|TRBV6-1
TGTGCCAGCAGCAGGGACATCTACGAGCAGTACTTC
CASSRDIYEQYF
>.|TRBJ2-7|.|TRBV7-9
TGTGCCAGCAGCTTAAATATGTACGAGCAGTACTTC
CASSLNMYEQYF
>TRBD1|TRBJ2-3|.|TRBV11-3
TGTGCCACCAGTCGGGACAGACACACAGATACGCAGTATTTT
CATSRDRHTDTQYF
>TRBD1|TRBJ1-1|.|TRBV15
TGTGCCACCAGCAGACGACAGGGTGTTAGCACTGAAGCTTTCTTT
CATSRRQGVSTEAFF
>.|TRBJ2-7|once|TRBV9
TGTGCCAGCAGCGTCGTCTCGTCTGGCTACGAGCAGTACTTC
CASSVVSSGYEQYF
>.|TRBJ2-1|.|TRBV6-5
TGTGCCAGCAGTGAAGCCTTATATGAGCAGTTCTTC
CASSEALYEQFF
>.|TRBJ2-2|.|TRBV18
TGTGCCAGCTCACCACGTGGTAGCGTCACCGGGGAGCTGTTTTTT
CASSPRGSVTGELFF
>.|TRBJ1-1|.|TRBV18
TGTGCCAGCTCACCACCATCCAGGGGAGGGGATTGGAACACTGAAGCTTTCTTT
CASSPPSRGGDWNTEAFF
>.|TRBJ1-2|.|TRBV4-1
TGCGCCAGCAGCCAAGATTTGGGAGGGGTCTATGGCTACACCTTC
CASSQDLGGVYGYTF